Detailed here is one T cell receptor beta chain. The target antigen is unknown. Other DNA sequences of this sample code for an identical CDR3. Use of 60 Vbeta and 13 Jbeta primers characterized the PCR. In the original workflow: Later analysis identified approximately 88 million unique TCR beta chains, 8.5 million to 13 million shared. Data came from immunoSEQ multiplex PCR; TCRdb stores just in-frame clones and leaves some out. V, J and clone size derive from that table, while D and trimming were established from the DNA sequence. Altogether around 150,000 clones are present, 75% to 85% being singletons, with the ten largest covering 6% to 8%. The data originate from a study of cytomegalovirus exposure and HLA in healthy donors. The CDR3 is made up of 15 amino acids. Per the germline V gene, CDR1 is SGDLS and CDR2 is YYNGEE. V trimming: 0 bases; J trimming: 4 bases; junction bases outside the gene matches: 2.

The study's findings and limits: Some segments of the V type, notably TRBV6-2 and TRBV6-3, were excluded as indistinguishable. Researchers reportedly found TCR beta sequences accurately predicted most subjects' HLA-A and HLA-B alleles. A list of 164 TCR beta chains associated with cytomegalovirus was given.

The origin of this receptor is a male donor in good health and CMV-seropositive. V usage is TRBV9 and J usage is TRBJ2-5, with 11 bases fitting TRBD2. The sequencing input was PBMCs. CDR3 sequence (DNA): TGTGCCAGCAGCGTAGGGCTAGCGGGGGGAGAGACCCAGTACTTC. Translation gives CASSVGLAGGETQYF. The complete variable domain, with remaining parts taken from reference TRBV9 and TRBJ2-5, reads DSGVTQTPKHLITATGQRVTLRCSPRSGDLSVYWYQQSLDQGLQFLIQYYNGEERAKGNILERFSAQQFPDLHSELNLSSLELGDSALYFCASSVGLAGGETQYFGPGTRLLVL.